Listed here are 29 T cell receptor beta chains from one sample, sequenced in a study of T cells in Graves' hyperthyroidism and ophthalmopathy. Authors of the study amplified TCR beta CDR3 regions from RNA transcripts. First-round RT-PCR with HTBI primers amplified the TCR CDR3 region. TCRdb passed the multiplex PCR reads through MiXCR, listing each CDR3 protein once. The sample lists some 500,000 distinct CDR3 sequences, around an eighth occurring once. The sequencing input was blood. Receptors originate from a woman aged 18-30 years with Graves' hyperthyroidism.

The chain uses TRBV30 and TRBJ2-1, with 9 bases lining up with TRBD2. The CDR3 is 15 amino acids. Per germline, CDR1 GTSNPN and CDR2 SVGIG (reference sequence). V gave up 4 bases and J gave up 2 bases; unmatched junction bases: 6. In DNA form, the CDR3 reads TGTGCCTGGACCCGAGCGGGGGGAGCCTACAATGAGCAGTTCTTC. Translating it yields CAWTRAGGAYNEQFF. The complete variable domain, with remaining parts taken from reference TRBV30 and TRBJ2-1, reads SQTIHQWPATLVQPVGSPLSLECTVEGTSNPNLYWYRQAAGRGLQLLFYSVGIGQISSEVPQNLSASRPQDRQFILSSKKLLLSDSGFYLCAWTRAGGAYNEQFFGPGTRLTVL.

The chain couples TRBV15 to TRBJ2-7, with D perhaps matching TRBD2 (6 bases). V lost 0 bases and J lost 3, with 12 bases in between. This CDR3 contains 15 residues. The germline CDR1 and CDR2 sequences are LNHNV and YYDKDF (reference sequence). This CDR3 is CATSRDAGTYYEQYF. The DNA for the CDR3 is TGTGCCACCAGCAGAGATGCGGGGACTTACTACGAGCAGTACTTC.

This clonotype occurred many times. This rearrangement joins TRBV6-1 to TRBJ2-7, with TRBD2 identical over 15 bases. CDR1 and CDR2 from the germline V gene are MNHNS and SASEGT. CDR3 length equals 16 residues. Germline trimming cut 4 bases from V and 6 bases from J; bases unmatched to any gene: 7. The CDR3 DNA reads TGTGCCAGCAGTGTCGGACTAGCGGGAGGGAACGCCGAGCAGTACGTC. Protein: CASSVGLAGGNAEQYV.

The CDR3 region has the DNA TGTGCCAGCAGCATTAACACGGGGCCCGGGGGGTCTGAAAAACTGTTTTTT. Translated, it gives CASSINTGPGGSEKLFF. The chain carries TRBV11-2 and TRBJ1-4, with D possibly matching TRBD1 (5 bases). Germline assignment: CDR1 SGHAT and CDR2 FQNNGV. This CDR3 is built from 17 residues. Trimming took off 5 bases at V and 7 bases at J, with 23 bases between the two ends.

This clonotype has only a few counts. This chain joins TRBV9 and TRBJ2-2, with no clear D. Germline V CDR1 and CDR2: SGDLS, YYNGEE. V dropped 0 bases and J dropped 0 bases, with 9 bases sitting between them. CDR3 length: 16 residues. The DNA for the CDR3 is TGTGCCAGCAGCGTAGTGGAACTGGCGAACACCGGGGAGCTGTTTTTT. Encoded protein: CASSVVELANTGELFF.

This clonotype was recorded a few times. The CDR3 DNA sequence: TGTGCCAGCAGCGGGATTGGTGAGCAGTTCTTC. Amino acid sequence: CASSGIGEQFF. The chain is built from TRBV27 and TRBJ2-1; D is perhaps TRBD2 (5 bases). V was clipped by 6 bases and J by 9 bases, with 9 bases between them. The CDR3 length is 11 residues. The germline V gene has CDR1 MNHEY and CDR2 SMNVEV (reference sequence).

The J gene is TRBJ1-4, the V gene TRBV6-5; the D is unclear. CDR1 and CDR2 from the germline V gene are MNHEY and SVGAGI. The CDR3 has 14 amino acids. Trimming shortened V by 1 base and J by 4 bases, and 7 bases separated the two germline ends. CDR3 nucleotide sequence: TGTGCCAGCAGTTACTGGCAGTATAATGAAAAACTGTTTTTT. Residues: CASSYWQYNEKLFF.

Here the CDR3 reads CASSLGRGFTEAFF. The CDR3, as DNA: TGTGCCAGCAGCCTGGGCAGGGGGTTCACTGAAGCTTTCTTT. J is TRBJ1-1 and V is TRBV5-8, with 7 bases lining up with TRBD1. Per the germline V gene, CDR1 is SGHTS and CDR2 is YDEGEE. Trimming at V came to 4 bases and at J to 4 bases, leaving 7 bases not matched to a gene. The CDR3 contains 14 residues. Together with reference TRBV5-8 and TRBJ1-1, the CDR3 gives the full variable domain: EAGVTQSPTHLIKTRGQQATLRCSPISGHTSVYWYQQALGLGLQFLLWYDEGEERNRGNFPPRFSGRQFPNYSSELNVNALELEDSALYLCASSLGRGFTEAFFGQGTRLTVV.

This clonotype was recorded many times. The chain joins TRBV27 to TRBJ2-1; 13 bases agree with TRBD2. The trim removed 6 bases at V and 10 bases at J, leaving 12 bases unmatched. Germline loops: CDR1 MNHEY, CDR2 SMNVEV (reference sequence). The CDR3 covers 16 residues. DNA for the CDR3: TGTGCCAGCAGCATGGGGACTAGCGGGACCCTCAGGGAGCAGTTCTTC. Its translation is CASSMGTSGTLREQFF.

The chain has TRBV19 and TRBJ2-1; the D is unclear. The CDR3 totals 13 residues. The germline V gene encodes CDR1 LNHDA and CDR2 SQIVND (reference sequence). Trimming took off 4 bases at V and 4 bases at J, with 8 bases between the two ends. CDR3 nucleotides: TGTGCCAGTAGTACCATCGGTTACAATGAGCAGTTCTTC. The encoded protein is CASSTIGYNEQFF. Together with reference TRBV19 and TRBJ2-1, the CDR3 gives the full variable domain: DGGITQSPKYLFRKEGQNVTLSCEQNLNHDAMYWYRQDPGQGLRLIYYSQIVNDFQKGDIAEGYSVSREKKESFPLTVTSAQKNPTAFYLCASSTIGYNEQFFGPGTRLTVL.

The table lists this clonotype with many counts. The J gene is TRBJ1-5, the V gene TRBV15; D unresolved. The V end lost 0 bases, the J end lost 2 bases, and 17 bases lay between the germline ends. This CDR3 is 18 amino acids long. The V gene's germline CDR1 is LNHNV and CDR2 YYDKDF (reference sequence). CDR3 nucleotides: TGTGCCACCAGCAGAGATCATGGTTACGGGGTTGGCAATCAGCCCCAGCATTTT. This codes for CATSRDHGYGVGNQPQHF. The whole variable domain, filled in from reference TRBV15 and TRBJ1-5, reads DAMVIQNPRYQVTQFGKPVTLSCSQTLNHNVMYWYQQKSSQAPKLLFHYYDKDFNNEADTPDNFQSRRPNTSFCFLDIRSPGLGDTAMYLCATSRDHGYGVGNQPQHFGDGTRLSIL.

This clonotype has ten or more counts. J is TRBJ1-2 and V is TRBV6-5, with 7 bases lining up with TRBD1. V trimming: 0 bases; J trimming: 4 bases; junction bases outside the gene matches: 8. The CDR3 spans 16 residues. In germline, CDR1 is MNHEY, CDR2 SVGAGI. CDR3 residues: CASSYSRGTVLYGYTF. In nucleotides, the CDR3 is TGTGCCAGCAGTTACTCGAGAGGGACAGTTCTCTATGGCTACACCTTC.

The table lists this clonotype with many counts. This chain joins TRBV19 and TRBJ2-7; tentative D call: TRBD1 (6 bases). V was trimmed by 4 bases and J by 3 bases, leaving 16 bases between them. CDR1 is LNHDA and CDR2 is SQIVND in the germline V gene (reference sequence). The CDR3 runs to 15 residues. CDR3 loop: CASSSAGAVLYEQYF. The CDR3 DNA is TGTGCCAGTAGTAGCGCAGGGGCGGTCCTCTACGAGCAGTACTTC.

This clonotype was detected ten times or more. The chain uses TRBV6-2 or TRBV6-3 and TRBJ2-1; no clear D. The germline CDR1 and CDR2 sequences are MNHEY and SVGEGT. The CDR3 is 14 amino acids. The V and J ends lost 5 bases and 2 bases respectively, with 10 bases between them. The CDR3 region is CASSPLGTYNEQFF. The CDR3 DNA sequence: TGTGCCAGCAGTCCCCTCGGTACCTACAATGAGCAGTTCTTC.

This clonotype came up many times. The chain employs TRBV6-1 and TRBJ1-1; D may be TRBD1 (5 bases). Germline V gene lookup returns CDR1 MNHNS and CDR2 SASEGT. The CDR3 length is 16 residues. V gave up 6 bases and J gave up 2 bases, with 19 bases separating them. The CDR3: CASRPQWGSGNTEAFF. Here the CDR3 DNA reads TGTGCCAGCAGGCCCCAGTGGGGGAGCGGTAACACTGAAGCTTTCTTT.

CDR3 loop: CACYKGRGRSSYEQYF. The CDR3, as DNA: TGTGCCTGCTACAAAGGGAGGGGACGATCCTCCTACGAGCAGTACTTC. The V gene is TRBV30, the J gene TRBJ2-7; 7 bases match TRBD2. After removal of 6 bases from V and 0 bases from J, the junction contained 14 bases not matched to a gene. Germline CDR1 and CDR2: GTSNPN and SVGIG (reference sequence). The CDR3 has 16 amino acids.

Many counts were recorded for this clonotype. This chain connects TRBV11-2 to TRBJ1-3; TRBD1 is a possible D gene (5 bases). Germline values: CDR1 SGHAT, CDR2 FQNNGV. Trimming took off 4 bases at V and 0 bases at J, with 16 bases between the two ends. The CDR3 runs 17 residues. The CDR3 region has the DNA TGTGCCAGCAGCTCACAAACTGGGGACTTCTCTGGAAACACCATATATTTT. As protein: CASSSQTGDFSGNTIYF.

The CDR3 sequence is CATGISGANVLTF. Here the CDR3 DNA reads TGTGCCACCGGAATCTCTGGGGCCAACGTCCTGACTTTC. The V gene is TRBV15, the J gene TRBJ2-6; no definite D call. Between the trimmed V and J ends, which lost 8 bases and 0 bases, there was a span of 5 bases. CDR1 and CDR2 (germline): LNHNV, YYDKDF (reference sequence). The CDR3 is made up of 13 amino acids.

This clonotype was counted ten times or more. The J gene is TRBJ2-6, the V gene TRBV15; TRBD1 is a possible D gene (5 bases). Germline assignment: CDR1 LNHNV and CDR2 YYDKDF (reference sequence). Deletions cut 0 bases from V and 2 bases from J, with 14 bases between. This CDR3 spans 18 amino acids. As DNA, the CDR3 is TGTGCCACCAGCAGAGATCGACAGAGTCAGCCTGGGGCCAACGTCCTGACTTTC. It yields the protein CATSRDRQSQPGANVLTF.

There are many counts of this clonotype. This chain uses TRBV12-5 with TRBJ1-2, with 10 positions matching TRBD1. The CDR3 has 16 amino acids. After removal of 2 bases from V and 3 bases from J, the junction contained 6 bases not matched to a gene. Germline CDR1 reads LGHNT; CDR2 reads FRNRAP. The CDR3 loop is CASGLPNGQGDYGYTF. The CDR3 coding sequence is TGTGCTAGTGGTTTGCCAAACGGACAGGGGGACTATGGCTACACCTTC.

This clonotype was recorded many times. The chain couples TRBV30 to TRBJ2-7; 8 nucleotides align to TRBD1. CDR1 is GTSNPN, CDR2 SVGIG, per germline (reference sequence). The V and J ends lost 3 bases and 2 bases, in that order; junction bases with no gene match: 6. The length of the CDR3 is 14 residues. The chain's CDR3 is CAWSPRQGTYEQYV. CDR3 DNA: TGTGCCTGGAGCCCCAGACAGGGGACCTACGAGCAGTACGTC.

The sample holds many counts of this clonotype. CDR3 bases: TGTGCCAGCAGCCTTCATGGGCGCCGTAGAGCTAACACTGAAGCTTTCTTT. Translated, it gives CASSLHGRRRANTEAFF. The V call is TRBV3-1, the J call TRBJ1-1; no clear D gene. Germline V gene data show CDR1 as LGHDT and CDR2 as YNNKEL (reference sequence). The CDR3 sequence is 17 residues long. The germline V and J ends were trimmed by 4 bases and 2 bases, with 20 bases remaining between them.

This clonotype was picked up a small number of times. The J gene is TRBJ1-2, the V gene TRBV19; no clear D. The CDR3 has 12 amino acids. Germline assignment: CDR1 LNHDA and CDR2 SQIVND (reference sequence). V was trimmed by 3 bases and J by 5 bases, leaving 7 bases between them. Here the CDR3 DNA reads TGTGCCAGTAGTATCCCCCTTTATGGCTACACCTTC. It is translated as CASSIPLYGYTF.

This clonotype was found many times. The rearrangement joins TRBV27 to TRBJ1-1, with 10 nucleotides matching TRBD1. The CDR3 loop spans 15 amino acids. The germline gives CDR1 MNHEY, CDR2 SMNVEV (reference sequence). Trimming at V came to 3 bases and at J to 5 bases, leaving 6 bases not matched to a gene. CDR3 protein: CASSFRWDRGTEAFF. The CDR3 DNA follows: TGTGCCAGCAGTTTTAGGTGGGACAGGGGTACTGAAGCTTTCTTT.

This clonotype came up many times. The rearrangement uses TRBV11-2 and TRBJ2-5, with D perhaps matching TRBD1 (6 bases). The CDR3 consists of 16 residues. V was shortened by 2 bases and J by 3 bases, with 16 bases between the two germline ends. Germline V CDR1 and CDR2: SGHAT, FQNNGV. CDR3 coding DNA: TGTGCCAGCAGCTTAACAGCCCAGGGGAAAAAAGAGACCCAGTACTTC. It is translated as CASSLTAQGKKETQYF. Full variable domain (missing parts from reference TRBV11-2 and TRBJ2-5): EAGVAQSPRYKIIEKRQSVAFWCNPISGHATLYWYQQILGQGPKLLIQFQNNGVVDDSQLPKDRFSAERLKGVDSTLKIQPAKLEDSAVYLCASSLTAQGKKETQYFGPGTRLLVL.

The CDR3 bases are TGTGCCAGCAGTGGACGGGACAGGGAGGGCTACGAGCAGTACTTC. Its translation is CASSGRDREGYEQYF. The V gene is TRBV12-3 or TRBV12-4, the J gene TRBJ2-7; TRBD1 aligns across 9 bases. Trimming cost V 5 bases and J 3 bases; bases outside gene matches: 8. The CDR3 is 15 residues long.

This clonotype was recorded at least ten times. This chain links TRBV2 with TRBJ2-1; 14 nucleotides agree with TRBD2. The CDR3 has 15 amino acids. V was clipped by 5 bases and J by 9 bases; unmatched bases: 6. Germline loops: CDR1 SNHLY, CDR2 FYNNEI. CDR3 nucleotide sequence: TGTGCCAGCAGTTCTGGGACTAGCGGGAGCAGTGAGCAGTTCTTC. It specifies CASSSGTSGSSEQFF.

This clonotype was seen a handful of times. J is TRBJ2-1 and V is TRBV7-9, with TRBD2 identical over 12 bases. After removal of 5 bases from V and 9 bases from J, the junction contained 8 bases not matched to a gene. The CDR3 length is 15 residues. The germline V gene has CDR1 SEHNR and CDR2 FQNEAQ (reference sequence). The CDR3 region is CASSATSGRPSEQFF. The CDR3 DNA is TGTGCCAGCAGCGCCACTAGCGGGAGGCCTAGTGAGCAGTTCTTC.

The J gene is TRBJ1-1, the V gene TRBV20-1; 9 nucleotides agree with TRBD1. The ends lost 6 bases at V and 6 bases at J; junction bases unmatched: 8. This CDR3 contains 13 residues. The V gene's germline CDR1 is DFQATT and CDR2 SNEGSKA (reference sequence). The CDR3 here is CSAPTGGTAEAFF. As DNA, the CDR3 is TGCAGTGCACCTACAGGGGGCACGGCTGAAGCTTTCTTT.